The 25 T cell receptor beta chains reported below all come from one sample, sequenced in a study of cytomegalovirus exposure and HLA in healthy donors. The PCR employed 60 Vbeta primers together with 13 Jbeta primers. Using immunoSEQ multiplex PCR, the repertoire was profiled, and TCRdb retains in-frame clones only, with some absent. The sample consists of approximately 280,000 clones, 80% to 90% of them appearing once. The sequenced sample consisted of PBMCs. These receptors were taken from a young woman in good health and CMV-seronegative.

The rearrangement links TRBV6-5 to TRBJ2-2, with D unclear. The V gene's germline CDR1 is MNHEY and CDR2 SVGAGI. The V and J ends lost 4 bases and 7 bases respectively, with 7 bases between them. The CDR3 covers 12 residues. CDR3: CASSSVLGELFF. The DNA for the CDR3 is TGTGCCAGCAGTTCAGTGCTCGGGGAGCTGTTTTTT.

The rearrangement links TRBV9 to TRBJ1-2; 7 bases are shared with TRBD1. This CDR3 region has 13 residues. The ends lost 3 bases at V and 8 bases at J; junction bases unmatched: 7. The germline V gene has CDR1 SGDLS and CDR2 YYNGEE. DNA for the CDR3: TGTGCCAGCAGCGACCGACAGGGAGGCGGCTACACCTTC. Encoded protein: CASSDRQGGGYTF. The whole variable domain, filled in from reference TRBV9 and TRBJ1-2, reads DSGVTQTPKHLITATGQRVTLRCSPRSGDLSVYWYQQSLDQGLQFLIQYYNGEERAKGNILERFSAQQFPDLHSELNLSSLELGDSALYFCASSDRQGGGYTFGSGTRLTVV.

The chain has TRBV7-3 and TRBJ2-1; TRBD1 matches 9 bases. This CDR3 is built from 14 residues. V gave up 4 bases and J gave up 3 bases; unmatched junction bases: 1. The V gene's germline CDR1 is SGHTA and CDR2 FQGTGA. The DNA for the CDR3 is TGTGCCAGCAGCTCGGGACAGGGCTACAATGAGCAGTTCTTC. Its translation: CASSSGQGYNEQFF.

The gene calls are TRBV30 and TRBJ1-2, with D tentatively TRBD1 (5 bases). Germline CDR1 is GTSNPN and CDR2 is SVGIG (reference sequence). Trimming pared 5 bases from V and 0 bases from J, leaving 13 bases between. CDR3 size: 14 residues. CDR3 sequence (DNA): TGTGCCTGGGAAAGGGACTTAGCTAACTATGGCTACACCTTC. Translated, it gives CAWERDLANYGYTF. Full variable domain (missing parts from reference TRBV30 and TRBJ1-2): SQTIHQWPATLVQPVGSPLSLECTVEGTSNPNLYWYRQAAGRGLQLLFYSVGIGQISSEVPQNLSASRPQDRQFILSSKKLLLSDSGFYLCAWERDLANYGYTFGSGTRLTVV.

The chain joins TRBV10-3 to TRBJ1-6; TRBD1 is a possible D gene (6 bases). The length of the CDR3 is 21 residues. Trimming cost V 4 bases and J 1 base, with 26 bases left between them. CDR1 ENHRY and CDR2 SYGVKD come from the germline V gene. Written as DNA, the CDR3 is TGTGCCATCAGTGCTCGCGACAGGTTAGGATCAGATACGTCCTATAATTCACCCCTCCACTTT. Translated: CAISARDRLGSDTSYNSPLHF.

The V gene is TRBV27, the J gene TRBJ2-3; D is possibly TRBD1 (6 bases). Germline values: CDR1 MNHEY, CDR2 SMNVEV (reference sequence). The CDR3 runs 13 residues. Trimming stripped 7 bases from V and 3 bases from J, with 11 bases between. CDR3 nucleotides: TGTGCCAGCACAGGGGCAGGGACAGATACGCAGTATTTT. Translated: CASTGAGTDTQYF.

The chain is built from TRBV2 and TRBJ2-2; 11 nucleotides agree with TRBD2. Germline lookup yields CDR1 SNHLY and CDR2 FYNNEI. V was pared by 8 bases and J by 7 bases, with 9 bases of the junction left unmatched. The CDR3 extends over 15 amino acids. This CDR3 reads CASGGIAGGNGELFF. The CDR3 coding sequence is TGTGCCAGCGGTGGGATAGCGGGGGGGAACGGGGAGCTGTTTTTT.

The chain is built from TRBV9 and TRBJ2-7; 11 bases match TRBD1. V shed 3 bases, J shed 6 bases, and the junction held 5 bases outside the gene matches. This CDR3 has 14 residues. CDR1 is SGDLS, CDR2 YYNGEE, per germline. CDR3 bases: TGTGCCAGCAGCGATCGGGACAGGGGGGGCGAGCAGTACTTC. It codes for CASSDRDRGGEQYF.

This clone appeared a few times. The rearrangement joins TRBV5-6 to TRBJ1-1; D call uncertain. Deletions cut 4 bases from V and 1 base from J, with 8 bases between. The CDR3 sequence is 13 residues long. Germline loops: CDR1 SGHDT, CDR2 YYEEEE. The CDR3 nucleotides read TGTGCCAGCAGCCCCTGGGCGAACACTGAAGCTTTCTTT. Translation: CASSPWANTEAFF.

The chain couples TRBV30 to TRBJ2-7; 8 bases line up with TRBD1. Germline V gives CDR1 GTSNPN, CDR2 SVGIG (reference sequence). The CDR3 has 12 residues. V trimming: 5 bases; J trimming: 5 bases; junction bases outside the gene matches: 5. The CDR3 DNA reads as TGTGCCTGGGGCAGGGGGCGCAACGAGCAGTACTTC. Translated: CAWGRGRNEQYF.

The chain couples TRBV18 to TRBJ2-7; the match to TRBD2 covers 9 bases. CDR1 and CDR2 from the germline V gene are KGHSH and LQKENI. The J segment lost 6 bases and the V segment lost 3 bases, leaving 18 bases of the junction unmatched. The CDR3 sequence is 18 residues long. The CDR3 region is CASSPAPSAGGTSGEQYF. Here the CDR3 DNA reads TGTGCCAGCTCACCCGCCCCCTCAGCGGGGGGAACCTCCGGCGAGCAGTACTTC.

The chain couples TRBV20-1 to TRBJ2-3, with D uncertain. V was pared by 4 bases and J by 6 bases, with 8 bases between. The CDR3 has 11 residues. Germline assignment: CDR1 DFQATT and CDR2 SNEGSKA (reference sequence). The CDR3 DNA is TGCAGTGCTAAAGCATCCGATACGCAGTATTTT. This sequence encodes CSAKASDTQYF.

The chain combines TRBV6-5 with TRBJ1-3, with D maybe TRBD1 (5 bases). The CDR3 consists of 14 residues. Germline lookup yields CDR1 MNHEY and CDR2 SVGAGI. V lost 7 bases and J 2 bases, leaving 12 bases between the germline ends. DNA for the CDR3: TGTGCCAGCACCCGGGGGGGGGCTGGAAACACCATATATTTT. It encodes CASTRGGAGNTIYF.

The chain employs TRBV10-3 and TRBJ1-1; D unclear. Trimming cost V 7 bases and J 3 bases, with 15 bases left between them. The CDR3 runs to 14 residues. Germline CDR1 and CDR2: ENHRY and SYGVKD. DNA for the CDR3: TGTGCCATCACCCCCGCCTATCCGGACACTGAAGCTTTCTTT. Amino acids: CAITPAYPDTEAFF.

V and J are TRBV9 and TRBJ2-1; 8 bases agree with TRBD2. The CDR3 spans 14 residues. The germline CDR1 and CDR2 sequences are SGDLS and YYNGEE. Trimming at V came to 3 bases and at J to 3 bases, leaving 2 bases not matched to a gene. CDR3 in DNA: TGTGCCAGCAGCGCCGGGGGGGGCTACAATGAGCAGTTCTTC. It encodes CASSAGGGYNEQFF. Variable domain in full (rest from reference TRBV9 and TRBJ2-1): DSGVTQTPKHLITATGQRVTLRCSPRSGDLSVYWYQQSLDQGLQFLIQYYNGEERAKGNILERFSAQQFPDLHSELNLSSLELGDSALYFCASSAGGGYNEQFFGPGTRLTVL.

V usage is TRBV2 and J usage is TRBJ1-2; D call uncertain. CDR1 and CDR2 from the germline V gene are SNHLY and FYNNEI. This CDR3 is 13 amino acids long. Trimming took 4 bases from V and 2 from J, leaving 8 bases between them. CDR3 in amino acids: CASSAGRNYGYTF. The DNA of the CDR3 is TGTGCCAGCAGTGCTGGCAGAAACTATGGCTACACCTTC.

Here the CDR3 reads CASSSFSSGELFF. For the CDR3, the DNA is TGTGCCAGCAGCTCCTTCTCCTCCGGGGAGCTGTTTTTT. The chain employs TRBV7-3 and TRBJ2-2; D is undetermined. There are 13 residues in the CDR3. Germline-derived CDR1 and CDR2 are SGHTA and FQGTGA. The germline V and J ends were trimmed by 4 bases and 6 bases, with 9 bases remaining between them.

The chain combines TRBV2 with TRBJ2-1; TRBD1 matches 7 bases. The CDR3 runs to 15 residues. Germline V gives CDR1 SNHLY, CDR2 FYNNEI. V was pared by 6 bases and J by 5 bases, with 10 bases of the junction left unmatched. DNA for the CDR3: TGTGCCAGCAGAACGACAGGGAACCCCCACAATGAGCAGTTCTTC. Amino acids: CASRTTGNPHNEQFF.

V usage is TRBV7-7 and J usage is TRBJ2-1, with 7 bases that match TRBD1. This CDR3 region has 13 residues. V was clipped by 4 bases and J by 12 bases; unmatched bases: 9. Germline loops: CDR1 SSHAT, CDR2 FNYEAQ (reference sequence). The DNA for the CDR3 is TGTGCCAGCAGCTCCGGTACAGGGGATAGGCAGTTCTTC. Translated: CASSSGTGDRQFF.

Regarding this clone: One junction end disagrees with the germline gene, perhaps due to a read error. CDR3 region: CSSRSDSSEQYF. DNA of the CDR3: TGTTCCAGCAGGTCGGACTCGAGCGAGCAGTACTTC. The rearrangement uses TRBV7-9 and TRBJ2-7; tentatively, D is TRBD2 (5 bases). This CDR3 comprises 12 residues. Germline V gives CDR1 SEHNR, CDR2 FQNEAQ (reference sequence).

V usage is TRBV5-1 and J usage is TRBJ2-7, with TRBD2 matching 10 bases. The length of the CDR3 is 14 residues. CDR1 and CDR2 from the germline V gene are SGHRS and YFSETQ. Germline trimming cut 2 bases from V and 7 bases from J; bases unmatched to any gene: 6. CDR3 sequence reads: CASSFSGGAGEQYF. CDR3 DNA sequence: TGCGCCAGCAGCTTCAGCGGGGGGGCTGGTGAGCAGTACTTC.

The chain is built from TRBV4-2 and TRBJ2-7, with 10 bases aligning to TRBD1. The CDR3 runs 15 residues. V dropped 1 base and J dropped 1; count of bases not matched to a gene: 1. The germline gives CDR1 LGHNA, CDR2 YNFKEQ. Written as DNA, the CDR3 is TGTGCCAGCAGCCAAGTGGGACAGGGGTCCTACGAGCAGTACTTC. Amino acid sequence: CASSQVGQGSYEQYF.

The chain couples TRBV6-5 to TRBJ2-1, with a possible D match to TRBD1 (5 bases). The germline CDR1 and CDR2 sequences are MNHEY and SVGAGI. V lost 5 bases to trimming and J lost 3 bases, with 8 bases between them. This CDR3 comprises 13 residues. For the CDR3, the DNA is TGTGCCAGCAGTCTGGACATCTACAATGAGCAGTTCTTC. Translation gives CASSLDIYNEQFF.

This rearrangement joins TRBV29-1 to TRBJ2-5; D is perhaps TRBD2 (5 bases). The CDR3 totals 15 residues. Trimming stripped 0 bases from V and 5 bases from J, with 16 bases between. Germline loops: CDR1 SQVTM, CDR2 ANQGSEA. The CDR3 protein is CSVEDLGETSETQYF. DNA of the CDR3: TGCAGCGTTGAAGACCTCGGGGAAACTTCGGAGACCCAGTACTTC.

In regard to this clone: The sample carries other DNA sequences with the same CDR3. V usage is TRBV5-4 and J usage is TRBJ2-7; TRBD1 matches 8 bases. V was pared by 1 base and J by 7 bases, with 4 bases of the junction left unmatched. Germline V CDR1 and CDR2: SGHNT, YYREEE (reference sequence). The CDR3 sequence is 13 residues long. Here the CDR3 reads CASSLTGGHEQYF. For the CDR3, the DNA is TGTGCCAGCAGCTTGACAGGGGGGCATGAGCAGTACTTC.